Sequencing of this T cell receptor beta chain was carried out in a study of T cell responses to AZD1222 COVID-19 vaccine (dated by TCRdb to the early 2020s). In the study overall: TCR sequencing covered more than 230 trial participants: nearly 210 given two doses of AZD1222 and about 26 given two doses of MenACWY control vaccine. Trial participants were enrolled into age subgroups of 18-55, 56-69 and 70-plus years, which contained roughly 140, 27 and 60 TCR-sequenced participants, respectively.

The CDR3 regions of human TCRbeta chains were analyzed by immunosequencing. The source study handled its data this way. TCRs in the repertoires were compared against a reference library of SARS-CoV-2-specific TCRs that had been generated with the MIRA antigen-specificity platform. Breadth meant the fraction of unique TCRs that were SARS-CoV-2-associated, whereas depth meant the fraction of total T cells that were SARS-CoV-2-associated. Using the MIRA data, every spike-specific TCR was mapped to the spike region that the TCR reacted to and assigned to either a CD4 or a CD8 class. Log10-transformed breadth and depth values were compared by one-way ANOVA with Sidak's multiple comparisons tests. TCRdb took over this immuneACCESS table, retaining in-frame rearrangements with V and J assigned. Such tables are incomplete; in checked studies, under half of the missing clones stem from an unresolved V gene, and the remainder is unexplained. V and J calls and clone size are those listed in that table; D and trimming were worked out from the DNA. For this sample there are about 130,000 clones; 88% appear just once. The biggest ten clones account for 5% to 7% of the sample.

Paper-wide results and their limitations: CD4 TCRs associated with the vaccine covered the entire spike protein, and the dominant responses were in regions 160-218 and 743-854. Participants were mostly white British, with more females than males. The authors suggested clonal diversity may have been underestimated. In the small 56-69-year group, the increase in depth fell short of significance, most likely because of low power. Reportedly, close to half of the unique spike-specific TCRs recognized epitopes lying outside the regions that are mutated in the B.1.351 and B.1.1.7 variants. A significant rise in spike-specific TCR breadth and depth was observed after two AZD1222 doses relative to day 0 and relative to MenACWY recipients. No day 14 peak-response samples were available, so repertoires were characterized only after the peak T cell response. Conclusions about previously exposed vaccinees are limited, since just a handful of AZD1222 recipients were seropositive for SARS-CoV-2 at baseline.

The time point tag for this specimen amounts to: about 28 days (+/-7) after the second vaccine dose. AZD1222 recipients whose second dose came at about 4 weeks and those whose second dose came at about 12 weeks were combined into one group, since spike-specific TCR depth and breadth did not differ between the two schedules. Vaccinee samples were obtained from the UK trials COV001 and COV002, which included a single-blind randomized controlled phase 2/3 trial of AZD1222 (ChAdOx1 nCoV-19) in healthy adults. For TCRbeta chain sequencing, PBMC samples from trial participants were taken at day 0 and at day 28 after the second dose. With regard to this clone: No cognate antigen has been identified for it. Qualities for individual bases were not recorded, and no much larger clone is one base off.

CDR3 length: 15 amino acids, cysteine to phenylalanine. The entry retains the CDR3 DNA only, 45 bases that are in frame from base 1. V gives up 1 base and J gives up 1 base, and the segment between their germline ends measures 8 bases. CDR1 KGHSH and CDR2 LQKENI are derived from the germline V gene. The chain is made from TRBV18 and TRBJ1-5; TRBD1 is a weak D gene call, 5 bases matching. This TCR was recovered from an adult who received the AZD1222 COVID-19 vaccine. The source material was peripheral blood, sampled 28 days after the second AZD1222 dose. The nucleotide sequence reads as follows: TGTGCCAGCTCACCACAGGGGTTCAGCAATCAGCCCCAGCATTTT. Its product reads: CASSPQGFSNQPQHF.